One sample yielded the 17 T cell receptor beta chains listed below, sequenced in a study of memory CD4+ T cells and cytomegalovirus serostatus. The sort gate was single viable CD3+CD4+CD8-CD45RO+ cells for memory CD4+ T cells. Sequenced by immunoSEQ multiplex PCR; TCRdb stores in-frame clones only, minus some. In the table there are just under 65,000 clones, more than 70% of which are singletons. The specimen sequenced was memory CD4+ T cells from blood. These receptors all come from an adult in good health and CMV-seronegative.

This clone was picked up one time. The DNA for the CDR3 is TGCGCCAGCGGAGTGGGGGCGACTAATGAAAAACTGTTTTTT. Translated: CASGVGATNEKLFF. The rearrangement joins TRBV5-1 to TRBJ1-4, with D possibly being TRBD1 (6 bases). V lost 7 bases and J lost 2, with 12 bases in between. Germline-derived CDR1 and CDR2 are SGHRS and YFSETQ. The CDR3 has 14 amino acids.

The V call is TRBV6-5, the J call TRBJ2-7, with a tentative D call TRBD1 (6 bases). This CDR3 contains 12 residues. Germline V lookup: CDR1 MNHEY, CDR2 SVGAGI. V was trimmed by 6 bases and J by 0 bases, leaving 6 bases between them. The CDR3 sequence is CASRDSSYEQYF. Written as DNA, the CDR3 is TGTGCCAGCAGGGACAGCTCCTACGAGCAGTACTTC.

J is TRBJ2-1 and V is TRBV14; 10 bases agree with TRBD2. The CDR3 loop spans 17 amino acids. CDR1 is SGHDN, CDR2 FVKESK, per germline. With 1 base clipped from V and 5 bases from J, the junction kept 8 bases outside the gene matches. CDR3 loop: CASSQGVGLAENNEQFF. The CDR3 nucleotides read TGTGCCAGCAGCCAAGGAGTAGGACTAGCGGAAAACAATGAGCAGTTCTTC.

The J gene is TRBJ2-1, the V gene TRBV2; D is undetermined. The CDR3 has 14 amino acids. V was shortened by 4 bases and J by 6 bases, with 13 bases between the two germline ends. Germline-derived CDR1 and CDR2 are SNHLY and FYNNEI. The CDR3 DNA reads TGTGCCAGCAGTGGTTCCTACCGTATCAATGAGCAGTTCTTC. Amino acid sequence: CASSGSYRINEQFF. Full variable domain (rest looked up from reference TRBV2 and TRBJ2-1): EPEVTQTPSHQVTQMGQEVILRCVPISNHLYFYWYRQILGQKVEFLVSFYNNEISEKSEIFDDQFSVERPDGSNFTLKIRSTKLEDSAMYFCASSGSYRINEQFFGPGTRLTVL.

A few counts support this clone. The chain couples TRBV5-4 to TRBJ2-1; 8 bases map to TRBD2. The V and J ends lost 0 bases and 6 bases, in that order; junction bases with no gene match: 8. The CDR3 has 16 amino acids. Germline CDR1 is SGHNT and CDR2 is YYREEE (reference sequence). CDR3 in amino acids: CASSLGGSGKTNEQFF. For the CDR3, the DNA is TGTGCCAGCAGCTTGGGTGGTAGCGGGAAGACCAATGAGCAGTTCTTC. Filled out from reference TRBV5-4 and TRBJ2-1, the complete variable domain reads ETGVTQSPTHLIKTRGQQVTLRCSSQSGHNTVSWYQQALGQGPQFIFQYYREEENGRGNFPPRFSGLQFPNYSSELNVNALELDDSALYLCASSLGGSGKTNEQFFGPGTRLTVL.

This clone was recorded only once. The CDR3 is CASSQAPRDSGNTIYF. CDR3 bases: TGTGCCAGCAGCCAAGCCCCCAGGGACTCTGGAAACACCATATATTTT. The chain joins TRBV4-2 to TRBJ1-3; TRBD1 might be the D (5 bases). Germline assignment: CDR1 LGHNA and CDR2 YNFKEQ. The CDR3 covers 16 residues. V gave up 1 base and J gave up 0 bases, with 10 bases separating them.

V usage is TRBV27 and J usage is TRBJ2-1, with a weak D call TRBD1 (6 bases). Per the germline V gene, CDR1 is MNHEY and CDR2 is SMNVEV (reference sequence). The CDR3 totals 16 residues. V gave up 2 bases and J gave up 3 bases, with 14 bases separating them. The CDR3 here is CASSLRRAGVYNEQFF. In nucleotides, the CDR3 is TGTGCCAGCAGTTTAAGGCGGGCAGGGGTCTACAATGAGCAGTTCTTC.

V usage is TRBV6-6 and J usage is TRBJ1-2; 7 bases line up with TRBD1. V lost 6 bases to trimming and J lost 0 bases; unmatched junction nucleotides: 4. The length of the CDR3 is 14 residues. Germline CDR1 MNHNY, CDR2 SVGAGI (reference sequence). CDR3: CASRVGQTNYGYTF. The DNA for the CDR3 is TGTGCCAGCAGAGTGGGACAGACTAACTATGGCTACACCTTC.

V usage is TRBV30 and J usage is TRBJ2-7, with 8 bases fitting TRBD2. The CDR3 consists of 15 residues. CDR1 is GTSNPN and CDR2 is SVGIG in the germline V gene (reference sequence). V was clipped by 5 bases and J by 3 bases; unmatched bases: 12. For the CDR3, the DNA is TGTGCCTGGGACAAAGCGGGAGCCGGGAACTACGAGCAGTACTTC. It is translated as CAWDKAGAGNYEQYF.

On this clone: One junction end disagrees with the germline gene, perhaps due to a read error. This chain links TRBV25-1 with TRBJ2-7; no definite D call. This CDR3 is 13 amino acids long. Germline CDR1 is MGHDK and CDR2 is SYGVNS. The CDR3 loop is CASSDPRSTSRDF. The CDR3 nucleotides read TGTGCCAGCAGTGACCCGCGGTCGACCAGCCGGGACTTC.

There are a few counts of this clone. The chain has TRBV6-1 and TRBJ1-1; possible D gene TRBD1, 6 bases. V dropped 8 bases and J dropped 0 bases, with 13 bases sitting between them. CDR3 length: 14 amino acids. Germline lookup yields CDR1 MNHNS and CDR2 SASEGT. As DNA, the CDR3 is TGTGCCAGCTCTCCCACAGGGCTGAACACTGAAGCTTTCTTT. As protein: CASSPTGLNTEAFF.

This clone was seen a few times. The chain uses TRBV10-3 and TRBJ1-3; no reliable D call. The CDR3 is 13 amino acids. The germline V gene encodes CDR1 ENHRY and CDR2 SYGVKD. The V end lost 11 bases, the J end lost 1 base, and 12 bases lay between the germline ends. CDR3 bases: TGTGCCGTAATACAGAATTCTGGAAACACCATATATTTT. Its translation: CAVIQNSGNTIYF.

This clone was detected only once. The chain uses TRBV15 and TRBJ1-1; D is uncertain. Per the germline V gene, CDR1 is LNHNV and CDR2 is YYDKDF (reference sequence). Deletions cut 3 bases from V and 1 base from J, with 9 bases between. The CDR3 covers 14 residues. The CDR3 sequence is CATSSRNWNTEAFF. In DNA, the CDR3 is TGTGCCACCAGCAGCAGAAATTGGAACACTGAAGCTTTCTTT.

The chain has TRBV18 and TRBJ2-3; D ambiguous. CDR3 size: 13 residues. Germline lookup yields CDR1 KGHSH and CDR2 LQKENI. The germline V and J ends were trimmed by 1 base and 5 bases, with 7 bases remaining between them. This CDR3 reads CASSPQGGDTQYF. CDR3 nucleotide sequence: TGTGCCAGCTCACCACAGGGTGGAGATACGCAGTATTTT. Supplemented by reference TRBV18 and TRBJ2-3, the full variable domain reads NAGVMQNPRHLVRRRGQEARLRCSPMKGHSHVYWYRQLPEEGLKFMVYLQKENIIDESGMPKERFSAEFPKEGPSILRIQQVVRGDSAAYFCASSPQGGDTQYFGPGTRLTVL.

The V and J genes are TRBV28 and TRBJ1-5; no clear D. The CDR3 covers 15 residues. In germline, CDR1 is MDHEN, CDR2 SYDVKM. Trimming left V 2 bases short and J 7 bases short, with 15 bases between. The CDR3 is CASSLGGPTGQPQHF. The CDR3 DNA reads TGTGCCAGCAGTTTAGGTGGTCCCACGGGGCAGCCCCAGCATTTT. Drawing the rest from reference TRBV28 and TRBJ1-5, the complete variable domain is DVKVTQSSRYLVKRTGEKVFLECVQDMDHENMFWYRQDPGLGLRLIYFSYDVKMKEKGDIPEGYSVSREKKERFSLILESASTNQTSMYLCASSLGGPTGQPQHFGDGTRLSIL.

This clone was seen at least ten times. The V gene is TRBV29-1, the J gene TRBJ2-7; D not certain. The CDR3 sequence is 12 residues long. CDR1 and CDR2 (germline): SQVTM, ANQGSEA. V was pared by 3 bases and J by 3 bases, with 9 bases between. CDR3 residues: CSVESPRYEQYF. The CDR3, as DNA: TGCAGCGTTGAGAGTCCGCGCTACGAGCAGTACTTC.

This clone was counted a few times. The chain combines TRBV19 with TRBJ1-2; 9 bases map to TRBD1. Looked up from germline, CDR1 is LNHDA and CDR2 is SQIVND (reference sequence). This CDR3 region has 15 residues. Losses at the gene ends were 7 bases for V and 2 bases for J; bases not matched to a gene: 8. CDR3 sequence: CASTPGTGNNYGYTF. The CDR3 nucleotides read TGTGCCAGTACCCCCGGGACAGGGAACAACTATGGCTACACCTTC.